This T cell receptor beta chain came from a study of blood T cell repertoires in COVID-19. This CDR3 spans 13 amino acids. The V end was cut by 6 bases, the J end by 4 bases, with 13 bases between. CDR1 is SGHKS and CDR2 is YYEKEE in the germline V gene (reference sequence). Participant age was roughly 18 to 95 years, and participants resided in approximately 25 US areas. How the authors handled the data: Cell counts per sample came from amplifying reference gene primers. TCRdb keeps only in-frame clones here, not all; method: immunoSEQ multiplex PCR. From that table come the V and J calls and clone size; the DNA was used to work out D and trimming. The table lists about 160,000 clones, approximately 81% of them singletons.

The source material was PBMCs or T cells enriched from blood (not recorded which). This receptor was taken from a woman aged 40 to 50 with acute COVID-19. The V call is TRBV5-5, the J call TRBJ1-1; the D gene is possibly TRBD1 (6 bases). CDR3 DNA: TGTGCCAGCACCGGAGGGGGGGCCACTGAAGCTTTCTTT. The encoded protein is CASTGGGATEAFF.